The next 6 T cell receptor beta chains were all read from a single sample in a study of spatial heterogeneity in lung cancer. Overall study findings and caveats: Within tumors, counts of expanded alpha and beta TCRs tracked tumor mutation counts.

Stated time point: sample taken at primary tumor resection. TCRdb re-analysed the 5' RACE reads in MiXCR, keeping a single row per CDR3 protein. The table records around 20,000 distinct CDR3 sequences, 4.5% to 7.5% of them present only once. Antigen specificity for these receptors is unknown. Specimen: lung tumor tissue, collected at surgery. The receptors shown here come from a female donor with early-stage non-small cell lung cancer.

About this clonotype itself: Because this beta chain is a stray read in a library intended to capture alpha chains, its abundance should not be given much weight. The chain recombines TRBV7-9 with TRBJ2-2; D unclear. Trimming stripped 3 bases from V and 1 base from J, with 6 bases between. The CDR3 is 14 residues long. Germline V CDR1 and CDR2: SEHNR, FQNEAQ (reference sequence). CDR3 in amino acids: CASSLRGNTGELFF. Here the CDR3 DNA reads TGTGCCAGCAGCTTGAGAGGGAACACCGGGGAGCTGTTTTTT.

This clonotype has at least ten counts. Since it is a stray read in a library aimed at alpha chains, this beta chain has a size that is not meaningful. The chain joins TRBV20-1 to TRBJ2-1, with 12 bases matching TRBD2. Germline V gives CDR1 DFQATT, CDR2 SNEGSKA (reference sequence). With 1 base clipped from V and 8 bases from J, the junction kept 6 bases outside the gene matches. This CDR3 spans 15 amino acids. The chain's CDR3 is CSARVALAGGYEQFF. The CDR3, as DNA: TGCAGTGCTAGAGTAGCCCTAGCGGGAGGGTATGAGCAGTTCTTC.

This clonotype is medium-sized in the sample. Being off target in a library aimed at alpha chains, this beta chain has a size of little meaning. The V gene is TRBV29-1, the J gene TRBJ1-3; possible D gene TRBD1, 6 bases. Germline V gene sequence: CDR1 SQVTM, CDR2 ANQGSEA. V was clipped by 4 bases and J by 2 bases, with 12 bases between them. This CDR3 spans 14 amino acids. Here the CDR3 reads CSVGLGGPGNTIYF. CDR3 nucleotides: TGCAGCGTTGGTTTGGGGGGGCCTGGAAACACCATATATTTT.

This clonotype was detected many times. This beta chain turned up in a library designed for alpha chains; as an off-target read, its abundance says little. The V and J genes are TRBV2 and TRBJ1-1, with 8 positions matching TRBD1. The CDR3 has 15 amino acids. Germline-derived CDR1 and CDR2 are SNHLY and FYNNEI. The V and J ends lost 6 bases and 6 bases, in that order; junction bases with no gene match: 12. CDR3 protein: CASSANRGDFSEAFF. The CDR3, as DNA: TGTGCCAGCAGCGCCAACAGGGGGGATTTCTCTGAAGCTTTCTTT.

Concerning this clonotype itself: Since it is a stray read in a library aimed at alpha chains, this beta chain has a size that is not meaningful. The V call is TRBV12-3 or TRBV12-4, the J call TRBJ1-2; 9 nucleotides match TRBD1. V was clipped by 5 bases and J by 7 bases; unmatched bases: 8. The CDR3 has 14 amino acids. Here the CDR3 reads CASSLGTGSPGYTF. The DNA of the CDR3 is TGTGCCAGCAGTCTCGGGACAGGGAGTCCTGGCTACACCTTC.

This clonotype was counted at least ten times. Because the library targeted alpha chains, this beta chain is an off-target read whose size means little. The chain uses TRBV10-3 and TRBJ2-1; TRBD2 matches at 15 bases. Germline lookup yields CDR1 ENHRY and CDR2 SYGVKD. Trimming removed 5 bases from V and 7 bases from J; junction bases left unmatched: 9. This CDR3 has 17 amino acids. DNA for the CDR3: TGTGCCATCAGTCCCGGACTAGCGGGAGGGCCATTTAATGAGCAGTTCTTC. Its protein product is CAISPGLAGGPFNEQFF.